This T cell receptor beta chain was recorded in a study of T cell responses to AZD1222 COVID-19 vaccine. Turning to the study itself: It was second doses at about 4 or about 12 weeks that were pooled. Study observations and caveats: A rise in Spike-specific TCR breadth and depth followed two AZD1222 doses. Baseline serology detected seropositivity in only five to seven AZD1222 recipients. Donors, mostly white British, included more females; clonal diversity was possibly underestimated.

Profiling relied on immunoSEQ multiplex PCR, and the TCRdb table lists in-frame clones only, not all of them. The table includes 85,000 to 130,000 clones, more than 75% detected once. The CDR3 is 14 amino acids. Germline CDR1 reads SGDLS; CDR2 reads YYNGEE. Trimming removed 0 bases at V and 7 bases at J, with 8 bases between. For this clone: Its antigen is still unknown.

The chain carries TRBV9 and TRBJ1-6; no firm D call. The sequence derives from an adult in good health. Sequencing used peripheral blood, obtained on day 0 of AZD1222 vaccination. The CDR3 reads CASSVGTPNSPLHF. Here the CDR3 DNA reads TGTGCCAGCAGCGTAGGGACGCCCAATTCACCCCTCCACTTT.